These 25 T cell receptor beta chains were sequenced from one sample in a study of OX40 agonist ivuxolimab in advanced cancers. The repertoire was sequenced with immunoSEQ multiplex PCR; TCRdb's copy has only in-frame clones and lacks some. Among 59,000 or so clones listed, 82% were seen once. Sequences were derived from CD4+ or CD8+ T cells sorted from blood, sampled in a trial of the OX40 agonist ivuxolimab. These receptors came from an adult with an advanced solid tumor such as melanoma, head and neck, liver or kidney cancer.

V gene TRBV18 combines with J gene TRBJ2-6, with D possibly being TRBD1 or TRBD2 (5 bases each). Trimming took off 0 bases at V and 0 bases at J, with 12 bases between the two ends. This CDR3 is built from 18 residues. Germline lookup yields CDR1 KGHSH and CDR2 LQKENI. CDR3 loop: CASSPPWGYGSGANVLTF. The CDR3 bases are TGTGCCAGCTCACCACCTTGGGGGTATGGCTCTGGGGCCAACGTCCTGACTTTC.

The chain uses TRBV30 and TRBJ2-3, with a tentative D call TRBD1 (6 bases). The V gene lost 1 base and the J gene lost 2 bases, with 16 bases spanning the gap. Looked up from germline, CDR1 is GTSNPN and CDR2 is SVGIG (reference sequence). The CDR3 spans 16 residues. The CDR3 DNA reads TGTGCCTGGAGTGGGGGCGCAGGGGACATCACAGATACGCAGTATTTT. It is translated as CAWSGGAGDITDTQYF.

The count of this clone is one. This chain uses TRBV5-1 with TRBJ2-7, with D tentatively TRBD1 (7 bases). Germline V lookup: CDR1 SGHRS, CDR2 YFSETQ. CDR3 size: 14 residues. V gave up 3 bases and J gave up 2 bases, with 12 bases separating them. This chain's CDR3 is CASSWRGQTYEQYF. CDR3 in DNA: TGCGCCAGCAGCTGGAGGGGGCAGACCTACGAGCAGTACTTC.

The chain couples TRBV5-4 to TRBJ2-1; TRBD2 matches 8 bases. CDR1 and CDR2 from the germline V gene are SGHNT and YYREEE (reference sequence). The CDR3 totals 14 residues. V lost 3 bases, J lost 5 bases, and 4 bases stayed unmatched. CDR3 region: CASSWGTRDNEQFF. For the CDR3, the DNA is TGTGCCAGCAGCTGGGGGACTAGGGACAATGAGCAGTTCTTC.

J is TRBJ1-2 and V is TRBV19; no definite D call. The germline V gene has CDR1 LNHDA and CDR2 SQIVND (reference sequence). The CDR3 length is 11 residues. The V end was cut by 10 bases, the J end by 2 bases, with 8 bases between. The CDR3 spells CATRRNYGYTF. CDR3 DNA sequence: TGTGCCACTCGACGGAACTATGGCTACACCTTC. Filled out from reference TRBV19 and TRBJ1-2, the complete variable domain reads DGGITQSPKYLFRKEGQNVTLSCEQNLNHDAMYWYRQDPGQGLRLIYYSQIVNDFQKGDIAEGYSVSREKKESFPLTVTSAQKNPTAFYLCATRRNYGYTFGSGTRLTVV.

The chain joins TRBV4-1 to TRBJ1-2, with D possibly matching TRBD1 (6 bases). The CDR3 sequence is 16 residues long. The germline V gene has CDR1 MGHRA and CDR2 YSYEKL. V lost 1 base, J lost 7 bases, and 19 bases lay in between. The DNA for the CDR3 is TGCGCCAGCAGCCAAGTGGCGACAGGAGTTGTCCCTGGCTACACCTTC. It codes for CASSQVATGVVPGYTF.

This clone has just a few counts. The V and J genes are TRBV6-5 and TRBJ1-5; D uncertain. The CDR3 contains 15 residues. V lost 0 bases, J lost 4 bases, and 10 bases lay in between. Germline-derived CDR1 and CDR2 are MNHEY and SVGAGI. The CDR3 region is CASSYSNGKNQPQHF. In nucleotides, the CDR3 is TGTGCCAGCAGTTACTCGAATGGGAAAAATCAGCCCCAGCATTTT.

The chain couples TRBV2 to TRBJ2-1; D not certain. Trimming removed 6 bases at V and 0 bases at J, with 12 bases between. The CDR3 contains 15 residues. Germline CDR1 reads SNHLY; CDR2 reads FYNNEI. CDR3 bases: TGTGCCAGCAGAGCGACCATAAGCTCCTACAATGAGCAGTTCTTC. Translating gives CASRATISSYNEQFF.

This chain links TRBV19 with TRBJ2-7; 8 nucleotides match TRBD2. Trimming removed 6 bases from V and 3 bases from J; junction bases left unmatched: 10. CDR1 LNHDA and CDR2 SQIVND come from the germline V gene (reference sequence). This CDR3 is 15 amino acids long. CDR3 DNA sequence: TGTGCCAGTAGATTAACCGGGACTAGGGACTACGAGCAGTACTTC. This gives the protein CASRLTGTRDYEQYF.

This chain connects TRBV5-1 to TRBJ2-5, with 7 bases fitting TRBD1. The CDR3 is made up of 14 amino acids. J was trimmed by 1 base and V by 4 bases; bases with no gene match: 4. Per germline, CDR1 SGHRS and CDR2 YFSETQ. CDR3 residues: CASSTGTVQETQYF. The CDR3 DNA reads TGCGCCAGCAGCACCGGGACAGTCCAAGAGACCCAGTACTTC.

V usage is TRBV6-6 and J usage is TRBJ1-1; the D gene is possibly TRBD1 (5 bases). Trimming left V 2 bases short and J 10 bases short, with 14 bases between. The CDR3 sequence is 13 residues long. Germline CDR1 MNHNY, CDR2 SVGAGI (reference sequence). The CDR3 spells CASSYVGPGVAFF. In DNA form, the CDR3 reads TGTGCCAGCAGTTACGTGGGACCCGGGGTAGCTTTCTTT.

The CDR3 bases are TGCAGCGTTGACCAGGGCAGGACCCCTCGAGGCTATGGCTACACCTTC. Encoded protein: CSVDQGRTPRGYGYTF. J is TRBJ1-2 and V is TRBV29-1; TRBD1 is a possible D gene (5 bases). V shed 3 bases and J shed 4 bases, with 21 bases lying between them. Germline V gene sequence: CDR1 SQVTM, CDR2 ANQGSEA. The CDR3 loop spans 16 amino acids.

This chain joins TRBV7-9 and TRBJ2-3; TRBD2 matches at 10 bases. Trimming removed 1 base from V and 4 bases from J; junction bases left unmatched: 2. Germline CDR1 is SEHNR and CDR2 is FQNEAQ (reference sequence). The CDR3 covers 15 residues. In DNA, the CDR3 is TGTGCCAGCAGCTTAGTGGGACTAGCGCCAGATACGCAGTATTTT. Its protein is CASSLVGLAPDTQYF. The full variable domain, completed using reference TRBV7-9 and TRBJ2-3, is DTGVSQNPRHKITKRGQNVTFRCDPISEHNRLYWYRQTLGQGPEFLTYFQNEAQLEKSRLLSDRFSAERPKGSFSTLEIQRTEQGDSAMYLCASSLVGLAPDTQYFGPGTRLTVL.

This chain joins TRBV11-2 and TRBJ1-2; D is ambiguous. Germline CDR1 is SGHAT and CDR2 is FQNNGV. V shed 7 bases and J shed 6 bases, with 15 bases lying between them. The CDR3 runs 13 residues. CDR3 sequence: CASTLGVGHGYTF. The DNA for the CDR3 is TGTGCCAGCACCTTGGGAGTGGGTCATGGCTACACCTTC. Based on the CDR3 plus reference TRBV11-2 and TRBJ1-2, the full variable domain is EAGVAQSPRYKIIEKRQSVAFWCNPISGHATLYWYQQILGQGPKLLIQFQNNGVVDDSQLPKDRFSAERLKGVDSTLKIQPAKLEDSAVYLCASTLGVGHGYTFGSGTRLTVV.

With regard to this clone: Different DNA sequences within this sample yield the same CDR3. The chain joins TRBV7-2 to TRBJ2-1, with 9 bases identical to TRBD2. Germline CDR1 and CDR2: SGHTA and FQGNSA. The CDR3 has 14 amino acids. With V trimmed by 1 base and J by 7 bases, 2 bases remained unmatched. The CDR3 here is CASSLGGRGNEQFF. CDR3 DNA: TGTGCCAGCAGCTTAGGCGGGAGGGGTAATGAGCAGTTCTTC.

The chain carries TRBV29-1 and TRBJ2-7, with 9 bases that match TRBD1. This CDR3 has 13 amino acids. The V and J ends lost 6 bases and 3 bases, in that order; junction bases with no gene match: 6. CDR1 and CDR2 from the germline V gene are SQVTM and ANQGSEA. The CDR3 coding sequence is TGCAGCGTCAGAGGGACAGGGAACTACGAGCAGTACTTC. Translated: CSVRGTGNYEQYF.

V gene TRBV2 combines with J gene TRBJ2-1; D possibly uses TRBD1 or TRBD2 (5 bases each). Trimming took off 4 bases at V and 5 bases at J, with 24 bases between the two ends. Germline assignment: CDR1 SNHLY and CDR2 FYNNEI. The length of the CDR3 is 18 residues. CDR3 bases: TGTGCCAGCAGTGGGGACCACACACGGACCCTATGGGACAATGAGCAGTTCTTC. Protein sequence: CASSGDHTRTLWDNEQFF.

This clone was counted only a few times. The chain links TRBV4-3 to TRBJ2-1; D remains ambiguous. CDR1 and CDR2 (germline): LGHNA, YSLEER. The ends were cut back, 1 base at V and 12 bases at J, with 10 bases in the middle. The CDR3 is 12 residues long. The CDR3 is CASSQGGERQFF. In nucleotides, the CDR3 is TGCGCCAGCAGCCAAGGGGGTGAGAGGCAGTTCTTC.

The genes are TRBV5-6 and TRBJ1-5, with 9 nucleotides matching TRBD1. V lost 2 bases to trimming and J lost 6 bases; unmatched junction nucleotides: 9. CDR1 is SGHDT and CDR2 is YYEEEE in the germline V gene. This CDR3 has 16 amino acids. The CDR3 nucleotides read TGTGCCAGCAGCTTTAGGGGTACAGGGGGCGGTCAGCCCCAGCATTTT. Translation: CASSFRGTGGGQPQHF.

The chain has TRBV28 and TRBJ2-7, with D perhaps assigned TRBD1 or TRBD2 (5 bases each). Trimming left V 7 bases short and J 2 bases short, with 18 bases between. The CDR3 totals 15 residues. Germline lookup yields CDR1 MDHEN and CDR2 SYDVKM. The CDR3 coding sequence is TGTGCCAGCACCCAACCCGGGACGGCTACCTACGAGCAGTACTTC. Translating gives CASTQPGTATYEQYF.

The rearrangement joins TRBV4-1 to TRBJ1-6; D is unresolved. V was clipped by 0 bases and J by 3 bases, with 9 bases between them. CDR1 is MGHRA and CDR2 is YSYEKL in the germline V gene. This CDR3 is built from 16 residues. CDR3 loop: CASSQDAEDYNSPLHF. The CDR3 DNA sequence: TGCGCCAGCAGCCAAGATGCCGAGGACTATAATTCACCCCTCCACTTT.

The CDR3 loop reads CASSPDRTNSPLHF. DNA for the CDR3: TGCGCCAGCAGCCCGGACAGGACGAATTCACCCCTCCACTTT. The V and J genes are TRBV5-1 and TRBJ1-6; 7 nucleotides line up with TRBD1. Germline values: CDR1 SGHRS, CDR2 YFSETQ. V lost 4 bases to trimming and J lost 7 bases; unmatched junction nucleotides: 5. This CDR3 comprises 14 residues.

The count of this clone is one. The rearrangement links TRBV5-1 to TRBJ2-3, with 9 bases lining up with TRBD2. CDR1 and CDR2 from the germline V gene are SGHRS and YFSETQ. Unmatched junction bases numbered 10, after V lost 3 bases and J lost 5 bases. This CDR3 contains 16 residues. In DNA form, the CDR3 reads TGCGCCAGCAGCTGCGACGGCGGGGGGGCAGGAGATACGCAGTATTTT. It specifies CASSCDGGGAGDTQYF.

CDR3 protein: CASKGASETQYF. The CDR3 DNA sequence: TGTGCCAGCAAGGGGGCGAGTGAGACCCAGTACTTC. The chain is built from TRBV5-4 and TRBJ2-5; 7 bases align to TRBD1. Losses at the gene ends were 6 bases for V and 5 bases for J; bases not matched to a gene: 4. CDR1 and CDR2 (germline): SGHNT, YYREEE (reference sequence). The CDR3 is 12 residues long.

The V gene is TRBV19, the J gene TRBJ1-4, with no clear D. Trimming shortened V by 3 bases and J by 5 bases, and 10 bases separated the two germline ends. The CDR3 totals 14 residues. Looked up from germline, CDR1 is LNHDA and CDR2 is SQIVND (reference sequence). The CDR3 sequence is CASSIRAYNEKLFF. The CDR3 DNA reads as TGTGCCAGTAGTATCCGGGCCTACAATGAAAAACTGTTTTTT.